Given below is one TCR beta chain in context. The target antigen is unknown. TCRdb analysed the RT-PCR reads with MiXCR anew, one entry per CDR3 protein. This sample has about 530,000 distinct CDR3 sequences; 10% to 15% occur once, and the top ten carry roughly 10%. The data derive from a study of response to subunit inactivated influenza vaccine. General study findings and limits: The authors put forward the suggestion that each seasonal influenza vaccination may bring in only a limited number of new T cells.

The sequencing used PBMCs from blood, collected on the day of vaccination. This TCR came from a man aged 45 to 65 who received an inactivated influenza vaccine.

In DNA, the CDR3 is TGTGCCAGCAGTTCAACAGGGTACTATGGCTACACCTTC. It codes for CASSSTGYYGYTF. The chain joins TRBV12-3 or TRBV12-4 to TRBJ1-2; the D gene is possibly TRBD1 (6 bases). This CDR3 has 13 amino acids. The V and J ends lost 4 bases and 3 bases respectively, with 9 bases between them.